The T cell receptor (beta chain) under discussion was sequenced for a study of blood T cell repertoires in COVID-19. The germline V gene encodes CDR1 SQVTM and CDR2 ANQGSEA. The CDR3 runs to 14 residues. V gave up 1 base and J gave up 3 bases, with 13 bases separating them. Original processing methods: Amplification from reference gene primers served as the basis for estimated nucleated cell counts. Some clones are missing from TCRdb's copy, which holds only in-frame ones; the method was immunoSEQ multiplex PCR. That table is the source of V, J and clone size, and D and trimming were worked out from the DNA. The table lists about 150,000 clones, 88% of them singletons.

The specimen sequenced was peripheral blood. This clonotype was sampled from a man aged 45-60 years who had recovered from COVID-19. The rearrangement links TRBV29-1 to TRBJ2-7; D may be TRBD2 (6 bases). CDR3 DNA: TGCAGCGTTGAAGGACGGGAGTGGGGCTACGAGCAGTACTTC. It yields the protein CSVEGREWGYEQYF.